What follows is one TCR beta chain and its context. Its antigen has not been determined. Base qualities are missing; no much larger clone stands one base away. V and J lose 4 bases and 2 bases, and a span of 15 bases separates them. The CDR3 sequence holds 16 residues, the cysteine and phenylalanine included. Only the CDR3 DNA stays, 48 bases, in frame from base 1. CDR1 SGHRS and CDR2 YFSETQ are derived from the germline V gene. The collaborating institutions used their own protocols to collect whole blood in K2EDTA tubes. For TCRbeta analysis, collaborator samples were shipped as frozen whole blood, as isolated PBMCs, or as DNA extracted from either sample type. This entry belongs to a study of blood T cell repertoires in COVID-19 (dated by TCRdb to the early 2020s). Regarding the complete study: Samples covering the acute and convalescent phases of COVID-19 were provided by collaborators in the United States, Italy and Spain. Subjects who had been exposed to COVID-19, were actively infected with it, or had recovered from it provided the deeply sampled blood TCRbeta repertoires that made up the dataset. The prospective study material was composed of cDNA or gDNA derived from T cells, B-cell-depleted T cells, or PBMCs. A de-identified subject ID, COVID-19 status, age in years and sex were almost always included in the sample metadata. Where available, HLA class I and class II types were obtained from metadata supplied by the sample provider rather than from assay-based typing. The repertoires were made available in a free public database intended to serve as a resource for research on the immune response to SARS-CoV-2. The samples were drawn from two sources: the first 160 participants of the ongoing ImmuneRACE study, and 1,254 subjects contributed by 6 global collaborators. Findings and caveats that apply to the study as a whole: How much clinical and demographic metadata was included differed by source and by participant, and the metadata was provided uncurated.

TCRbeta CDR3 regions were amplified from genomic DNA using the immunoSEQ Assay, a bias-controlled multiplex PCR. Processing in the source paper ran as follows. Within the assay, amplification of reference gene primers was used to estimate how many nucleated cells each sample contained. To quantify the absolute abundance of each unique TCRbeta CDR3 rearrangement, sequence reads were collapsed and filtered. For each sample, productive Simpson clonality was calculated by taking the square root of Simpson's diversity index across productive rearrangements. The table comes from immuneACCESS by way of TCRdb, which keeps in-frame sequences with V and J called. Part of the clones is missing from these tables; in studies checked, under half for an unresolved V gene and the rest for unknown reasons. Clone size and V and J calls were adopted from that table, with D and trimming inferred from the DNA. For this sample the table gives 120,000 to 150,000 clones, of which 88% were detected only once. Of the sample, about 10% falls within the top ten clones.

The chain is made from TRBV5-1 and TRBJ2-2; tentative D gene TRBD2, with 6 bases matching. This clonotype was obtained from a man over 45 with active or convalescent COVID-19. What was sequenced was peripheral blood. The DNA sequence is TGCGCCAGCAGCAGACGGGACTCCACAAACACCGGGGAGCTGTTTTTT. It translates as CASSRRDSTNTGELFF.